This T cell receptor (beta chain) stems from a study of blood T cells in healthy people across ages. Study conclusions and caveats: Diversity figures based on one million T cells were deemed too low.

The V end lost 0 bases, the J end lost 11 bases, and 20 bases lay between the germline ends. CDR3 size: 15 residues. Germline CDR1 SGDLS, CDR2 YYNGEE. As to this clonotype: The antigen remains undetermined.

Healthy Russian Caucasian donors spanned ages about 6 to 100 years. For the second PCR, which ran for 7 to 11 cycles, a sample-barcoded 5' primer and a J-beta primer mix were used. TCRdb called the 5' RACE reads again in MiXCR, with one record for every CDR3 protein. Found here are about 1.8 million distinct CDR3 sequences, 40% to 55% of them singletons; the top ten hold over 2%. The sample consisted of blood. This TCR was recovered from a woman aged 40-49 years in good health. The chain joins TRBV9 to TRBJ2-5, with TRBD2 as a possible D gene (6 bases). In DNA form, the CDR3 reads TGTGCCAGCAGCGTAGACGGGGGATCCTACAATGAGCAGTACTTC. Amino acid sequence: CASSVDGGSYNEQYF.